This TCR beta chain derives from a study of T cells in Graves' hyperthyroidism and ophthalmopathy. The germline CDR1 and CDR2 sequences are LGHNT and FRNRAP. The CDR3 totals 19 residues. With 3 bases clipped from V and 3 bases from J, the junction kept 17 bases outside the gene matches. RNA transcripts gave rise to amplified TCR beta CDR3 regions. Carried out on the TCR CDR3, a first-round RT-PCR used the HTBI primer set. MiXCR, run by TCRdb on the multiplex PCR reads, gives a single entry per CDR3 protein. The sample contains roughly 500,000 distinct CDR3 sequences, approximately 22% of which appear only once.

Source material: blood. The genes are TRBV12-5 and TRBJ2-4; 7 nucleotides agree with TRBD1. The TCR originated in a woman in her 70s with Graves' ophthalmopathy. CDR3 nucleotides: TGTGCTAGTGGTTTAGGCGGTGGCCCGGGACAGCCTCACAAAAACATTCAGTACTTC. Translation: CASGLGGGPGQPHKNIQYF.